This T cell receptor beta chain was sequenced in a study of radiation and T cells in renal cell carcinoma. Sequenced by immunoSEQ multiplex PCR; TCRdb stores in-frame clones only, minus some. The sample includes 30,000 to 40,000 clones, roughly 80% of them seen just once. Germline lookup yields CDR1 LGHNT and CDR2 FRNRAP. V was shortened by 5 bases and J by 8 bases, with 18 bases between the two germline ends. The CDR3 has 14 residues. Time point noted: blood 4 weeks post-SBRT, at nephrectomy. The treatment was: 15 Gy SBRT to primary tumor, nephrectomy 4 weeks later. Nephrectomy followed 15 Gy stereotactic body radiation by 4 weeks.

The material was blood, obtained from a patient whose treatment included radiotherapy and nephrectomy. The rearrangement links TRBV12-5 to TRBJ1-2; D remains unclear. The receptor was isolated from a man in his 60s with renal cell carcinoma. CDR3 region: CASGPSGIPEGYTF. For the CDR3, the DNA is TGTGCTAGTGGTCCCTCCGGGATCCCAGAGGGCTACACCTTC.